The entry below describes one TCR beta chain. The antigen remains unidentified. The data were obtained in a study of sequential checkpoint blockade in melanoma. Across the study: After both sequences, patients received maintenance nivolumab. TCRβ was sequenced from DNA of about 94 pretreatment tumors.

Germline CDR1 and CDR2: LNHDA and SQIVND (reference sequence). This CDR3 has 11 amino acids. The V gene lost 8 bases and the J gene lost 5 bases, with 9 bases spanning the gap. Treatment noted: randomized to nivolumab then ipilimumab (arm A) or the reverse (arm B). No patient had prior DNA-damaging chemotherapy. Study conclusions and caveats: Pretreatment TIL clonality tracked with response in the nivolumab-first arm.

Clones were read by immunoSEQ multiplex PCR, and TCRdb kept only the in-frame ones, dropping some. The sample has 35,000 to 40,000 clones; roughly 32% are singletons. The receptor's source is a human donor with melanoma. V usage is TRBV19 and J usage is TRBJ1-2; D uncertain. This specimen was tumor tissue (inferred from file names), taken from a patient given nivolumab and ipilimumab in sequence. The CDR3 nucleotides are TGTGCCAGTCAGTCCCTATATGGCTACACCTTC. It translates to CASQSLYGYTF.